These 26 T cell receptor beta chains came from one sample sequenced in a study of identical twins. TCRdb re-called the 5' RACE reads through MiXCR, storing one row per CDR3 protein. The repertoire holds 430,000 or so distinct CDR3 sequences, with 20% to 25% as singletons. In addition, the sample was reused for a study of T cells expressing NK-cell markers.

The sequenced sample consisted of CD4+ T cells sorted from blood. These receptors originate from a young woman in good health.

The chain combines TRBV6-2 or TRBV6-3 with TRBJ2-2; 7 nucleotides line up with TRBD1. V shed 6 bases and J 3 bases; nucleotides not matched to a gene: 4. The CDR3 contains 14 residues. Germline lookup yields CDR1 MNHEY and CDR2 SVGEGT. The CDR3 loop is CASRDRAYTGELFF. Written as DNA, the CDR3 is TGTGCCAGCAGAGACAGGGCGTACACCGGGGAGCTGTTTTTT.

This clonotype has only a few counts. The chain uses TRBV10-2 and TRBJ2-5; D unresolved. Between the trimmed V and J ends, which lost 5 bases and 2 bases, there was a span of 6 bases. CDR1 is WSHSY, CDR2 SAAADI, per germline. The CDR3 is 12 amino acids. The CDR3 here is CASSWVQETQYF. The DNA for the CDR3 is TGCGCCAGCAGTTGGGTACAAGAGACCCAGTACTTC.

In its sample, this clonotype was seen a few times. The chain joins TRBV7-2 to TRBJ2-7; D is ambiguous. The CDR3 is 14 residues long. V was pared by 1 base and J by 3 bases, with 10 bases between. CDR1 SGHTA and CDR2 FQGNSA come from the germline V gene. In nucleotides, the CDR3 is TGTGCCAGCAGCTTAGGGCCTCTAGGCTACGAGCAGTACTTC. The encoded protein is CASSLGPLGYEQYF. Together with reference TRBV7-2 and TRBJ2-7, the CDR3 gives the full variable domain: GAGVSQSPSNKVTEKGKDVELRCDPISGHTALYWYRQSLGQGLEFLIYFQGNSAPDKSGLPSDRFSAERTGGSVSTLTIQRTQQEDSAVYLCASSLGPLGYEQYFGPGTRLTVT.

This clonotype has more than one count but fewer than ten. The chain links TRBV20-1 to TRBJ2-5; TRBD2 is a possible D gene (7 bases). V gave up 6 bases and J gave up 13 bases, with 30 bases separating them. CDR3 length: 15 amino acids. The V gene's germline CDR1 is DFQATT and CDR2 SNEGSKA (reference sequence). The CDR3 coding sequence is TGCAGTGCCTCGACATTGGGGGCGGGGGATCCCTCTGGGTACTTC. Its translation is CSASTLGAGDPSGYF.

This clonotype was detected only a few times. The CDR3 nucleotides read TGTGCCAGCAGGACTCGTGAGGGGGATCAGCCCCAGCATTTT. Its protein is CASRTREGDQPQHF. This chain connects TRBV7-9 to TRBJ1-5; D is possibly TRBD1 (6 bases). This CDR3 region has 14 residues. V was clipped by 6 bases and J by 5 bases, with 14 bases between them. Germline V gene lookup returns CDR1 SEHNR and CDR2 FQNEAQ (reference sequence).

The V gene is TRBV5-1, the J gene TRBJ2-1, with D unclear. Germline CDR1 SGHRS, CDR2 YFSETQ. Trimming removed 0 bases at V and 7 bases at J, with 14 bases between. CDR3 length: 15 residues. CDR3 protein: CASSLAATHSNEQFF. The CDR3 DNA is TGCGCCAGCAGCTTGGCCGCAACACACAGTAATGAGCAGTTCTTC.

This sequence joins TRBV12-3 or TRBV12-4 and TRBJ1-2, with 11 bases that match TRBD1. V lost 6 bases to trimming and J lost 2 bases; unmatched junction nucleotides: 2. The CDR3 length is 14 residues. CDR3 loop: CASRDRGPNYGYTF. CDR3 nucleotide sequence: TGTGCCAGCAGGGACAGGGGGCCCAACTATGGCTACACCTTC.

This clonotype was observed a handful of times. The gene calls are TRBV12-3 or TRBV12-4 and TRBJ2-3; D not resolved. Trimming shortened V by 3 bases and J by 6 bases, and 10 bases separated the two germline ends. The CDR3 runs 13 residues. The CDR3 DNA is TGTGCCAGCAGTTTTGTTATCGGGGATACGCAGTATTTT. It yields the protein CASSFVIGDTQYF.

There are a few counts of this clonotype. The gene calls are TRBV12-3 or TRBV12-4 and TRBJ1-1; perhaps TRBD1 as D (5 bases). The CDR3 consists of 14 residues. V was cut by 4 bases and J by 1 base, with 10 bases left in between. CDR3 DNA sequence: TGTGCCAGCAGTTCGGGACTGCAGAACACTGAAGCTTTCTTT. Translated: CASSSGLQNTEAFF.

This rearrangement joins TRBV5-1 to TRBJ2-3, with TRBD2 as a possible D gene (6 bases). This CDR3 has 14 residues. Germline-derived CDR1 and CDR2 are SGHRS and YFSETQ. Trimming cost V 3 bases and J 8 bases, with 16 bases left between them. The CDR3 DNA reads as TGCGCCAGCAGCTCCAGCGGGCACAGAGGTACGCAGTATTTT. Its translation is CASSSSGHRGTQYF.

This clonotype was recorded a few times. CDR3: CASTGASGANVLTF. The CDR3 nucleotides read TGTGCCAGCACAGGGGCGAGTGGGGCCAACGTCCTGACTTTC. The V gene is TRBV6-2 or TRBV6-3, the J gene TRBJ2-6; tentative D call: TRBD1 (6 bases). Germline assignment: CDR1 MNHEY and CDR2 SVGEGT. Trimming removed 7 bases at V and 3 bases at J, with 10 bases between. This CDR3 has 14 residues.

This clonotype was found a few times. The chain uses TRBV20-1 and TRBJ2-7; no firm D call. V was shortened by 6 bases and J by 9 bases, with 18 bases between the two germline ends. The CDR3 is 12 amino acids. CDR1 is DFQATT, CDR2 SNEGSKA, per germline (reference sequence). The CDR3 DNA reads as TGCAGTGCACCCTATCGGAGTCTCGGGCAGTACTTC. This encodes CSAPYRSLGQYF.

Concerning this clonotype: A read error may be the cause here, since a much bigger clone is one base away. The chain recombines TRBV6-5 with TRBJ2-7; D is ambiguous. CDR3 length: 12 amino acids. Per the germline V gene, CDR1 is MNHEY and CDR2 is SVGAGI. Between the trimmed V and J ends, which lost 6 bases and 1 base, there was a span of 7 bases. The CDR3 is CASRAESYEQYF. The CDR3 nucleotides are TGTGCCAGCAGGGCAGAGTCCTACGAGCAGTACTTC.

The chain employs TRBV20-1 and TRBJ2-3, with D maybe TRBD2 (7 bases). CDR3 length equals 14 residues. Deletions cut 5 bases from V and 0 bases from J, with 12 bases between. The germline CDR1 and CDR2 sequences are DFQATT and SNEGSKA (reference sequence). The CDR3 is CSAGRGQSTDTQYF. DNA for the CDR3: TGCAGTGCTGGGCGGGGGCAAAGCACAGATACGCAGTATTTT.

V usage is TRBV29-1 and J usage is TRBJ2-2; D perhaps matches TRBD2 (6 bases). The V gene's germline CDR1 is SQVTM and CDR2 ANQGSEA. V lost 4 bases and J 0 bases, leaving 12 bases between the germline ends. CDR3 length: 15 amino acids. The CDR3 region is CSVGVASANTGELFF. For the CDR3, the DNA is TGCAGCGTTGGAGTGGCTAGCGCGAACACCGGGGAGCTGTTTTTT.

This clonotype was observed a handful of times. V and J are TRBV6-2 or TRBV6-3 and TRBJ1-2; TRBD1 is a possible D gene (5 bases). This CDR3 is built from 14 residues. In germline, CDR1 is MNHEY, CDR2 SVGEGT. Trimming shortened V by 8 bases and J by 3 bases, and 16 bases separated the two germline ends. In nucleotides, the CDR3 is TGTGCCAGCGCCCTAAGAGGGGCCGACTATGGCTACACCTTC. Translation gives CASALRGADYGYTF.

The rearrangement links TRBV6-5 to TRBJ1-1; 9 bases align to TRBD1. The V and J ends lost 0 bases and 0 bases, in that order; junction bases with no gene match: 5. The CDR3 is 17 residues long. The germline CDR1 and CDR2 sequences are MNHEY and SVGAGI. The CDR3 DNA reads as TGTGCCAGCAGTTACTCCACAGGGGGCACTCTGAACACTGAAGCTTTCTTT. It specifies CASSYSTGGTLNTEAFF.

This chain links TRBV7-2 with TRBJ1-5, with D perhaps matching TRBD1 (5 bases). The V end lost 2 bases, the J end lost 7 bases, and 12 bases lay between the germline ends. The CDR3 totals 14 residues. Germline CDR1 and CDR2: SGHTA and FQGNSA. CDR3 protein: CASSLREGRQPQHF. The CDR3 DNA is TGTGCCAGCAGCTTAAGAGAGGGGCGGCAGCCCCAGCATTTT.

V and J are TRBV20-1 and TRBJ1-1; 9 bases match TRBD1. Germline V gene lookup returns CDR1 DFQATT and CDR2 SNEGSKA (reference sequence). The CDR3 is 14 residues long. V lost 3 bases and J lost 6; bases outside the gene matches: 8. The CDR3 nucleotides are TGCAGTGCTAGGTCTTACAGGGGGCCTTCTGAAGCTTTCTTT. Its translation: CSARSYRGPSEAFF.

The DNA of the CDR3 is TGCAGCGTTGGGCAGGGTGGTACTCAGCCCCAGCATTTT. This codes for CSVGQGGTQPQHF. The V call is TRBV29-1, the J call TRBJ1-5; TRBD1 is a possible D gene (5 bases). Trimming took 4 bases from V and 6 from J, leaving 13 bases between them. Germline assignment: CDR1 SQVTM and CDR2 ANQGSEA. The CDR3 length is 13 residues.

This clonotype came up a few times. This sequence joins TRBV5-1 and TRBJ2-7; 8 bases map to TRBD1. The germline V gene has CDR1 SGHRS and CDR2 YFSETQ. Germline trimming cut 4 bases from V and 3 bases from J; bases unmatched to any gene: 6. The CDR3 is 14 residues long. DNA for the CDR3: TGCGCCAGCAGCCCGGGGACAGGTTACTACGAGCAGTACTTC. This encodes CASSPGTGYYEQYF.

The table lists this clonotype with a few counts. The rearrangement joins TRBV7-9 to TRBJ1-4, with a tentative D call TRBD1 (5 bases). Trimming shortened V by 3 bases and J by 7 bases, and 12 bases separated the two germline ends. CDR3 size: 14 residues. Germline lookup yields CDR1 SEHNR and CDR2 FQNEAQ (reference sequence). CDR3 sequence reads: CASSFDRMGEKLFF. For the CDR3, the DNA is TGTGCCAGCAGCTTCGACAGAATGGGTGAAAAACTGTTTTTT.

CDR3 sequence reads: CASRLAGDPGELFF. The CDR3, as DNA: TGTGCCAGCAGACTAGCGGGGGACCCCGGGGAGCTGTTTTTT. The J gene is TRBJ2-2, the V gene TRBV12-3 or TRBV12-4; 11 nucleotides match TRBD2. V shed 6 bases and J 6 bases; nucleotides not matched to a gene: 3. There are 14 residues in the CDR3.

This clonotype was seen just once. The CDR3 DNA follows: TGCAGTGCCTGGGACAGGGGGTTTGGGACCGGGGAGCTGTTTTTT. Protein: CSAWDRGFGTGELFF. This chain joins TRBV20-1 and TRBJ2-2, with 11 bases matching TRBD1. The V segment lost 6 bases and the J segment 5 bases; nucleotides outside the gene matches: 8. CDR1 is DFQATT and CDR2 is SNEGSKA in the germline V gene (reference sequence). This CDR3 spans 15 amino acids.

The chain links TRBV5-1 to TRBJ2-5, with 14 positions matching TRBD2. This CDR3 contains 18 residues. CDR1 is SGHRS and CDR2 is YFSETQ in the germline V gene. The junction had 15 bases not matched to a gene; V was cut back by 4 bases and J by 7 bases. The CDR3 region is CASSLRTSGGTVMVTQYF. The CDR3 DNA follows: TGCGCCAGCAGCCTCCGGACTAGCGGGGGGACCGTGATGGTGACCCAGTACTTC.

V is TRBV20-1 and J is TRBJ1-1; D is undetermined. The CDR3 is 11 residues long. Between the trimmed V and J ends, which lost 7 bases and 3 bases, there was a span of 9 bases. Germline V lookup: CDR1 DFQATT, CDR2 SNEGSKA (reference sequence). The CDR3 bases are TGCAGTGGGGGTAGGGACACTGAAGCTTTCTTT. It is translated as CSGGRDTEAFF.